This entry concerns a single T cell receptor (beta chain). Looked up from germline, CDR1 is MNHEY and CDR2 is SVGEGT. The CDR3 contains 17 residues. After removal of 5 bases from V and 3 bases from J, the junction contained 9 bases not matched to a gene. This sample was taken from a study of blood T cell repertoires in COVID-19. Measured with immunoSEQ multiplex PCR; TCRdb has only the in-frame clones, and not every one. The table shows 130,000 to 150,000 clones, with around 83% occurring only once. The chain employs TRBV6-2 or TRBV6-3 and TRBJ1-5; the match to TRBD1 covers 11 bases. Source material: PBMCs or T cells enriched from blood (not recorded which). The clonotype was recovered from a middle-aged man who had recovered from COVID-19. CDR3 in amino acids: CASSNPGTGGHNQPQHF. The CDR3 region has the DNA TGTGCCAGCAGTAATCCCGGGACAGGGGGTCACAATCAGCCCCAGCATTTT.